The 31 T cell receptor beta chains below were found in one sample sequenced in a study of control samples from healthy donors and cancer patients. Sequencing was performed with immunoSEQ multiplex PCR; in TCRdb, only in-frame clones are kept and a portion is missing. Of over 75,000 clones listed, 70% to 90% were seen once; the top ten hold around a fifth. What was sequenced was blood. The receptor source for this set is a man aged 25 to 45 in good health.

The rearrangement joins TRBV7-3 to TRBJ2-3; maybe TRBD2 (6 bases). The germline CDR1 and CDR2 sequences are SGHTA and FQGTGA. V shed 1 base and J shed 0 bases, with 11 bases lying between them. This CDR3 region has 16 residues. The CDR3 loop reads CASSLRGVSSTDTQYF. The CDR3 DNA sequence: TGTGCCAGCAGCTTAAGGGGGGTCTCTAGCACAGATACGCAGTATTTT.

The CDR3 loop is CSARGLAYTGELFF. The CDR3 region has the DNA TGCAGCGCCCGAGGGCTAGCGTACACCGGGGAGCTGTTTTTT. The chain links TRBV29-1 to TRBJ2-2; D is possibly TRBD2 (6 bases). CDR1 and CDR2 from the germline V gene are SQVTM and ANQGSEA. This CDR3 spans 14 amino acids. Trimming stripped 7 bases from V and 3 bases from J, with 15 bases between.

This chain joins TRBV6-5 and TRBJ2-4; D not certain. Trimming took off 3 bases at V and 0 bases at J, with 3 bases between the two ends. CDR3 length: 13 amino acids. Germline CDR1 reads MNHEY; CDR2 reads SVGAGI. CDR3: CASSYGAKNIQYF. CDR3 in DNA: TGTGCCAGCAGTTATGGAGCCAAAAACATTCAGTACTTC.

The CDR3 nucleotides read TGTGCCAGCTCACCACTGCGACGCCAGGGGCCCTACACCGGGGAGCTGTTTTTT. Its translation is CASSPLRRQGPYTGELFF. The rearrangement joins TRBV18 to TRBJ2-2; the D gene is possibly TRBD1 (6 bases). The CDR3 loop spans 18 amino acids. The V gene lost 1 base and the J gene lost 3 bases, with 18 bases spanning the gap. The germline CDR1 and CDR2 sequences are KGHSH and LQKENI.

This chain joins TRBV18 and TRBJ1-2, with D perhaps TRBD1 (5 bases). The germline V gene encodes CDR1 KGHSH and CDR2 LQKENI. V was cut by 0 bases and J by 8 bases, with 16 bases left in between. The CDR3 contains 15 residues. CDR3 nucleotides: TGTGCCAGCTCACCACCCGGGACTGTCCTTGAGGGCTACACCTTC. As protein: CASSPPGTVLEGYTF.

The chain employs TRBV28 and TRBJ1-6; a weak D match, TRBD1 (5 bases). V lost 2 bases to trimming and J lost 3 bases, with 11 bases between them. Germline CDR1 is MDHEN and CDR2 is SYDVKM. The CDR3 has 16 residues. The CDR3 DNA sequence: TGTGCCAGCAGTTTAGATGGGGGTCTCTATAATTCACCCCTCCACTTT. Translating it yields CASSLDGGLYNSPLHF.

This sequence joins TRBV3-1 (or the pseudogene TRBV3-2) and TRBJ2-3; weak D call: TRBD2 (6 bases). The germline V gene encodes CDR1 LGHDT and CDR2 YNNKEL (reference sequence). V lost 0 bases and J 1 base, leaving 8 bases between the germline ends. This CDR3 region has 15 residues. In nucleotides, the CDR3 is TGTGCCAGCAGCCAAGATTGGGGGGGCACAGATACGCAGTATTTT. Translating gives CASSQDWGGTDTQYF.

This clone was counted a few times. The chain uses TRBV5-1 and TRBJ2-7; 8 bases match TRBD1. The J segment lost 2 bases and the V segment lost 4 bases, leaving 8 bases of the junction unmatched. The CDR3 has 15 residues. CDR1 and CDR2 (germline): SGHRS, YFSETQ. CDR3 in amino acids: CASSTFTGGTYEQYF. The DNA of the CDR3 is TGCGCCAGCAGCACCTTCACAGGGGGAACCTACGAGCAGTACTTC.

The CDR3: CASSEPITGGTEAFF. CDR3 coding DNA: TGTGCCAGCAGTGAGCCTATAACAGGGGGCACTGAAGCTTTCTTT. The V and J genes are TRBV6-1 and TRBJ1-1; 8 positions agree with TRBD1. V shed 3 bases and J 4 bases; nucleotides not matched to a gene: 7. Germline CDR1 reads MNHNS; CDR2 reads SASEGT. This CDR3 spans 15 amino acids.

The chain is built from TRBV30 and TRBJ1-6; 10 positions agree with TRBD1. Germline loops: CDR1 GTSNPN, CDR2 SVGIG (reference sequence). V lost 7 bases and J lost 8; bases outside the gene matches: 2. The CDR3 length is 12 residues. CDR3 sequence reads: CAFGTGDSPLHF. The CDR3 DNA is TGTGCCTTCGGGACAGGGGATTCACCCCTCCACTTT.

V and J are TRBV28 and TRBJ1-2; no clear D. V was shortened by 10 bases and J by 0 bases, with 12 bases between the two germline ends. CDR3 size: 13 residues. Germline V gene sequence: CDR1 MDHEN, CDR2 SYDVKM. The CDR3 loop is CANSLSPNYGYTF. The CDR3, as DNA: TGTGCCAACTCCCTTTCACCTAACTATGGCTACACCTTC.

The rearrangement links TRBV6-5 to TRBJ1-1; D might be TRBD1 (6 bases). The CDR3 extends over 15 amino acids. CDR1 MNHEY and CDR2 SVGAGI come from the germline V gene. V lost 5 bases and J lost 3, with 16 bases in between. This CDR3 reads CASSITGTADTEAFF. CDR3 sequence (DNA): TGTGCCAGCAGTATTACAGGGACGGCTGACACTGAAGCTTTCTTT.

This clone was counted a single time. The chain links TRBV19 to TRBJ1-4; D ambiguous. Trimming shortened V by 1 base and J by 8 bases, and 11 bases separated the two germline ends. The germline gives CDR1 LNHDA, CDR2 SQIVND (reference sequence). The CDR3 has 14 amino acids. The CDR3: CASSIVGRGEKLFF. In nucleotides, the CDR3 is TGTGCCAGTAGTATAGTCGGCCGAGGGGAAAAACTGTTTTTT.

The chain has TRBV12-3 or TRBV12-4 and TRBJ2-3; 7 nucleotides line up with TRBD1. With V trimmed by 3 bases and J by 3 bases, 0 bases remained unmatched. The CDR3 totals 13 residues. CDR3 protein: CASSLTGTDTQYF. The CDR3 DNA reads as TGTGCCAGCAGTTTGACAGGGACAGATACGCAGTATTTT.

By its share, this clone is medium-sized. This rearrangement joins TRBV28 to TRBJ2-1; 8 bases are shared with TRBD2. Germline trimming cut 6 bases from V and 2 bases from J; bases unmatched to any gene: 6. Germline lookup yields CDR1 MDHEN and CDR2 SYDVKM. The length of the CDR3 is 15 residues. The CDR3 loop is CASSITSGPYNEQFF. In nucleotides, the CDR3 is TGTGCCAGCAGCATCACTAGCGGACCCTACAATGAGCAGTTCTTC.

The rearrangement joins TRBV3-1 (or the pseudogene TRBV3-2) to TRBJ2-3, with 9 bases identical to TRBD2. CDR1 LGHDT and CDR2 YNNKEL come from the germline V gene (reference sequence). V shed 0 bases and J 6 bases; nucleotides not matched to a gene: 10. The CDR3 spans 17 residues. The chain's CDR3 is CASSQESLTSGRDTQYF. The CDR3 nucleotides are TGTGCCAGCAGCCAAGAGAGTTTGACTAGCGGCAGGGATACGCAGTATTTT.

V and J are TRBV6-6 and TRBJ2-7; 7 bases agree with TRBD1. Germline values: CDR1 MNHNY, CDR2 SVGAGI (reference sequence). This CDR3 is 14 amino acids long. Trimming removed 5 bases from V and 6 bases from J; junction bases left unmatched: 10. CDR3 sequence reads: CASSTSDRRSEQYF. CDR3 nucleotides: TGTGCCAGCAGTACATCGGACAGGAGGTCCGAGCAGTACTTC.

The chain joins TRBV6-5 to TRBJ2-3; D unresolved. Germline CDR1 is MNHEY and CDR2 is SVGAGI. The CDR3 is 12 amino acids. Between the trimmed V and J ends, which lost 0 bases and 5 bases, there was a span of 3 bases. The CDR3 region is CASSYSRDTQYF. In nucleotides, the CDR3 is TGTGCCAGCAGTTACTCGAGAGATACGCAGTATTTT.

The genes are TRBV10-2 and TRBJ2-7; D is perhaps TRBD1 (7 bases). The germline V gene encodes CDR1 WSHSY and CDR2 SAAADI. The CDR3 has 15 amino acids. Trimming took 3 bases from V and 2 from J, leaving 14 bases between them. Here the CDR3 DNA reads TGCGCCAGCAGTGATGGGGGCAGGGGGGCCTACGAGCAGTACTTC. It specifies CASSDGGRGAYEQYF.

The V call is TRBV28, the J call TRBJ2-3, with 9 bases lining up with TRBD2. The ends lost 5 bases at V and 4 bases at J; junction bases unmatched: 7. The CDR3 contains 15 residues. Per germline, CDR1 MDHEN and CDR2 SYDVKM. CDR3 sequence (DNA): TGTGCCAGCAGTGATAGCGGGGGTCGGGCAGATACGCAGTATTTT. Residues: CASSDSGGRADTQYF.

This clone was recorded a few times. The CDR3 sequence: CASSIRTGKNEQFF. The DNA for the CDR3 is TGTGCCAGCAGCATACGGACAGGGAAGAATGAGCAGTTCTTC. The V call is TRBV13, the J call TRBJ2-1; 8 bases are a match to TRBD1. After removal of 5 bases from V and 7 bases from J, the junction contained 7 bases not matched to a gene. From germline, CDR1 is PRHDT and CDR2 FYEKMQ (reference sequence). There are 14 residues in the CDR3.

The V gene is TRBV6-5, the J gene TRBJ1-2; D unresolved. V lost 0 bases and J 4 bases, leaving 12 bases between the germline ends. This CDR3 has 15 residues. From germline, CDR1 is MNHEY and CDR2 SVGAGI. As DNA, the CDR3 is TGTGCCAGCAGTTACTCGAAGCGTTACGCCTATGGCTACACCTTC. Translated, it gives CASSYSKRYAYGYTF.

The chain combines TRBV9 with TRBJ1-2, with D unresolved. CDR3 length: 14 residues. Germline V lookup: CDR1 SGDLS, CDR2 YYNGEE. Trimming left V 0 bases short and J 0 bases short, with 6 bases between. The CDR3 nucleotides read TGTGCCAGCAGCGTAGTGACGGCTAACTATGGCTACACCTTC. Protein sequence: CASSVVTANYGYTF.

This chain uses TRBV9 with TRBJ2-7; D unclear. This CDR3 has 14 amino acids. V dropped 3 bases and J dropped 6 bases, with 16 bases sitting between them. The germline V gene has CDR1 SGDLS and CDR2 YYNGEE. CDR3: CASSGGTLSGEQYF. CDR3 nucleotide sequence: TGTGCCAGCAGCGGGGGAACCCTTTCGGGCGAGCAGTACTTC.

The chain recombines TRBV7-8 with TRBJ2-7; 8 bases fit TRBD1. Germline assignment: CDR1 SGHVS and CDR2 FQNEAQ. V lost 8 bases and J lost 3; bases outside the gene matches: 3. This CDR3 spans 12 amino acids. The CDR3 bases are TGTGCCAGCGGACAGGGCAACTACGAGCAGTACTTC. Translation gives CASGQGNYEQYF.

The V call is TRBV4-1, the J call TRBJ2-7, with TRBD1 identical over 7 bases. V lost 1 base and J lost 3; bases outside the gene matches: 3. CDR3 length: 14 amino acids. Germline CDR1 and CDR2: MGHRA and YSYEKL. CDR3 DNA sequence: TGCGCCAGCAGCCAAGGGGACAGCGTCTACGAGCAGTACTTC. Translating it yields CASSQGDSVYEQYF.

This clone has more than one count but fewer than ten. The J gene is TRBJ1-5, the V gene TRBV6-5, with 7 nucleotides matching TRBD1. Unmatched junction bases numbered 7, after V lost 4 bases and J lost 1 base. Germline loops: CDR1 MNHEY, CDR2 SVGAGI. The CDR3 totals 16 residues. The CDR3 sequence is CASSLQGPGSNQPQHF. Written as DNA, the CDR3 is TGTGCCAGCAGTTTACAGGGGCCGGGGAGCAATCAGCCCCAGCATTTT.

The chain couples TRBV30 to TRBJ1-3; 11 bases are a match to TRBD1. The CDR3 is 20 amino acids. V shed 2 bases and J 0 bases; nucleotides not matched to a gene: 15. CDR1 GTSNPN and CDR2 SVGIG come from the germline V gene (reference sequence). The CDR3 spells CAWSPWTGGLLGFSGNTIYF. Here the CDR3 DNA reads TGTGCCTGGAGTCCTTGGACAGGGGGCCTTTTAGGTTTCTCTGGAAACACCATATATTTT.

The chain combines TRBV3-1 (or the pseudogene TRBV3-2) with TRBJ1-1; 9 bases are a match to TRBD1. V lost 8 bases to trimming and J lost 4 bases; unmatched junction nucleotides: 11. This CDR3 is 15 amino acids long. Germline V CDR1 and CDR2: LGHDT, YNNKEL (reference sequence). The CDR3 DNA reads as TGTGCCAGCGCACTTAGGACAGGGGTAATCACTGAAGCTTTCTTT. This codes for CASALRTGVITEAFF.

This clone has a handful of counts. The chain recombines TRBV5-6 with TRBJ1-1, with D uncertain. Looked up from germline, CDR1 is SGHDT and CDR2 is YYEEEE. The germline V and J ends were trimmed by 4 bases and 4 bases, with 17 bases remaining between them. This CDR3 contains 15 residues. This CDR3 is CASSTGGGLATEAFF. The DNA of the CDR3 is TGTGCCAGCAGCACCGGAGGTGGTCTGGCCACTGAAGCTTTCTTT.

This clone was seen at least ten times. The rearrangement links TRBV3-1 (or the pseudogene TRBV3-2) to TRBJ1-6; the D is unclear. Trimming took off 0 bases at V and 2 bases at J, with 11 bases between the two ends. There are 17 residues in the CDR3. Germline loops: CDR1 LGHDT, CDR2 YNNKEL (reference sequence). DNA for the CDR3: TGTGCCAGCAGCCAAGAGTCGGGCGGACCCTATAATTCACCCCTCCACTTT. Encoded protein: CASSQESGGPYNSPLHF.